Here is one TCR beta chain with its context. The data were taken from a study of blood T cell repertoires in COVID-19. Study overall: From the United States, Italy and Spain came samples of acute and convalescent COVID-19. Sample material is recorded as cDNA or gDNA derived from T cells, B-cell-depleted T cells, or PBMCs.

As originally analysed: Nucleated cell number was recorded as an estimate derived from reference gene primer amplification. The protocol was immunoSEQ multiplex PCR, while the TCRdb copy is restricted to in-frame clones and leaves out a portion. Clone size and the V and J calls come from that table; the DNA yielded D and trimming. Counted here are 20,000 to 30,000 clones, around 90% occurring once; the ten biggest clones make up roughly a third. Germline V CDR1 and CDR2: WNHNN, SYGVQD (reference sequence). This CDR3 comprises 10 residues. The specimen was peripheral blood. This chain uses TRBV10-1 with TRBJ1-2, with D possibly being TRBD1 (6 bases). This receptor was identified in a man aged 70 or older with active COVID-19. CDR3 nucleotides: TGCGCAGAGGGGGACTATGGCTACACCTTC. Protein: CAEGDYGYTF.